This T cell receptor beta chain originates from a study of blood T cells in healthy people across ages. Next came a second PCR, run for about 7 to 12 cycles, which used a sample-barcoded 5' primer along with a J-beta primer mix. Using its own MiXCR run on the 5' RACE reads, TCRdb lists one record per CDR3 protein. The sample includes around 800,000 distinct CDR3 sequences, more than 40% seen only once; the top ten take approximately 20%. Worth noting for this clonotype: Its antigen is still unknown.

Germline lookup yields CDR1 DFQATT and CDR2 SNEGSKA (reference sequence). The CDR3 has 12 amino acids. The germline V and J ends were trimmed by 5 bases and 11 bases, with 18 bases remaining between them. Study-wide findings and caveats: Significant beta diversity loss was already apparent by age approximately 38, declining roughly linearly.

Sample: blood. The chain recombines TRBV20-1 with TRBJ1-1; maybe TRBD1 (5 bases). The sequence came from a man in his sixties in good health. The DNA of the CDR3 is TGCAGTGCTCAAAAGGGAGGGGCTATGGCTTTCTTT. Its translation is CSAQKGGAMAFF.